The 23 T cell receptor beta chains in this list originate from one sample, sequenced in a study of beta chain features in type 1 diabetes. Expressed TCRB transcripts got sequenced, as all isolated RNA was reverse transcribed. Sequenced by immunoSEQ multiplex PCR; TCRdb stores in-frame clones only, minus some. The top ten clones hold roughly 0.045% of a sample with 330,000 or so clones, roughly 21% of them seen once. Sequencing was performed on naive CD4+ T cells from blood. The receptors were sampled from a woman in her late teens or twenties in good health.

This clone was counted a few times. J is TRBJ2-7 and V is TRBV30, with TRBD2 identical over 9 bases. Germline V gives CDR1 GTSNPN, CDR2 SVGIG (reference sequence). The CDR3 totals 14 residues. The trim removed 2 bases at V and 6 bases at J, leaving 8 bases unmatched. Here the CDR3 DNA reads TGTGCCTGGAGTCGTGGCGGGGGGGCCCCCGAGCAGTACTTC. Amino acids: CAWSRGGGAPEQYF.

This clone was counted only a few times. The CDR3 nucleotides are TGCAGCGCTCAGTACCAAGAGACCCAGTACTTC. This codes for CSAQYQETQYF. The gene calls are TRBV29-1 and TRBJ2-5; the D is unclear. This CDR3 contains 11 residues. CDR1 SQVTM and CDR2 ANQGSEA come from the germline V gene. Trimming took off 7 bases at V and 0 bases at J, with 6 bases between the two ends.

The CDR3 DNA sequence: TGTGCCAGCAGCTCTTGGACCGGGACTGGGTTAGGAGCTTTCTTT. It encodes CASSSWTGTGLGAFF. The chain combines TRBV7-9 with TRBJ1-1; a possible D gene is TRBD1 (5 bases). CDR3 length: 15 residues. CDR1 and CDR2 (germline): SEHNR, FQNEAQ (reference sequence). Trimming removed 4 bases at V and 10 bases at J, with 22 bases between.

The chain has TRBV4-1 and TRBJ1-5; D remains ambiguous. Germline CDR1 reads MGHRA; CDR2 reads YSYEKL. Trimming removed 1 base at V and 2 bases at J, with 9 bases between. CDR3 length: 15 amino acids. The CDR3, as DNA: TGCGCCAGCAGCCAAGGAGGGTGGGGCAATCAGCCCCAGCATTTT. Encoded protein: CASSQGGWGNQPQHF.

V and J are TRBV30 and TRBJ2-5, with a tentative D call TRBD2 (6 bases). This CDR3 is 13 amino acids long. Germline V gives CDR1 GTSNPN, CDR2 SVGIG (reference sequence). V dropped 2 bases and J dropped 5 bases, with 12 bases sitting between them. This CDR3 is CAWSQQDYETQYF. The DNA of the CDR3 is TGTGCCTGGAGTCAACAGGACTATGAGACCCAGTACTTC.

This clone was detected a few times. The chain combines TRBV10-3 with TRBJ2-7; D might be TRBD1 (5 bases). V was cut by 3 bases and J by 6 bases, with 15 bases left in between. Germline V gene data show CDR1 as ENHRY and CDR2 as SYGVKD. This CDR3 is 14 amino acids long. CDR3 residues: CAISEKARVGEQYF. Here the CDR3 DNA reads TGTGCCATCAGTGAAAAGGCCAGGGTAGGCGAGCAGTACTTC.

This clone was counted only a few times. The V call is TRBV6-5, the J call TRBJ2-1; D is perhaps TRBD1 (6 bases). Germline assignment: CDR1 MNHEY and CDR2 SVGAGI. Trimming pared 2 bases from V and 0 bases from J, leaving 8 bases between. The length of the CDR3 is 15 residues. The CDR3 sequence: CASSYQGSSYNEQFF. The CDR3 nucleotides are TGTGCCAGCAGTTACCAGGGGAGCTCCTACAATGAGCAGTTCTTC.

This clone was observed a few times. The rearrangement joins TRBV18 to TRBJ2-5, with D possibly TRBD1 on 5 matching bases. The CDR3 is 13 amino acids. Germline loops: CDR1 KGHSH, CDR2 LQKENI. The V end was cut by 5 bases, the J end by 5 bases, with 12 bases between. CDR3 residues: CASSTRVKETQYF. The CDR3 DNA follows: TGTGCCAGCTCAACCAGGGTCAAGGAGACCCAGTACTTC.

This clone was observed a handful of times. This specimen includes other DNA sequences encoding the same CDR3. The chain uses TRBV2 and TRBJ1-5; 11 nucleotides agree with TRBD1. Germline assignment: CDR1 SNHLY and CDR2 FYNNEI. This CDR3 spans 14 amino acids. V gave up 6 bases and J gave up 4 bases; unmatched junction bases: 2. CDR3 nucleotide sequence: TGTGCCAGCAGCGGGACAGGGGGTAATCAGCCCCAGCATTTT. Translation: CASSGTGGNQPQHF.

This clone was picked up a small number of times. V and J are TRBV9 and TRBJ2-5; TRBD2 matches 7 bases. This CDR3 is built from 17 residues. Trimming at V came to 0 bases and at J to 5 bases, leaving 13 bases not matched to a gene. Germline V gene sequence: CDR1 SGDLS, CDR2 YYNGEE. The CDR3 loop is CASSVGAVTGGRETQYF. CDR3 sequence (DNA): TGTGCCAGCAGCGTAGGGGCTGTGACGGGAGGTCGTGAGACCCAGTACTTC.

The chain combines TRBV5-4 with TRBJ2-1; no clear D. Trimming removed 4 bases at V and 8 bases at J, with 13 bases between. Germline CDR1 is SGHNT and CDR2 is YYREEE (reference sequence). This CDR3 comprises 13 residues. In DNA, the CDR3 is TGTGCCAGCAGCCCCCCAGTCACAGATGAGCAGTTCTTC. Translating gives CASSPPVTDEQFF.

This clone was counted a few times. The J gene is TRBJ2-5, the V gene TRBV18; weak D call: TRBD2 (6 bases). The CDR3 has 14 amino acids. V was clipped by 1 base and J by 5 bases, with 11 bases between them. From germline, CDR1 is KGHSH and CDR2 LQKENI. CDR3 residues: CASSPQRDSETQYF. In DNA form, the CDR3 reads TGTGCCAGCTCACCACAAAGGGACTCGGAGACCCAGTACTTC.

This clone was detected only a few times. The CDR3 DNA reads TGTGCCAGCAGCCAAGATGTAGGGGCCTATGGCTACACCTTC. Translating it yields CASSQDVGAYGYTF. The chain links TRBV14 to TRBJ1-2, with D perhaps TRBD1 (5 bases). This CDR3 is 14 amino acids long. V was shortened by 0 bases and J by 4 bases, with 9 bases between the two germline ends. The germline V gene encodes CDR1 SGHDN and CDR2 FVKESK.

The chain has TRBV30 and TRBJ2-3; a possible D gene is TRBD1 (6 bases). CDR1 is GTSNPN, CDR2 SVGIG, per germline (reference sequence). Trimming pared 2 bases from V and 0 bases from J, leaving 12 bases between. This CDR3 is built from 15 residues. For the CDR3, the DNA is TGTGCCTGGAGTACTGGGGACACTAGCACAGATACGCAGTATTTT. It yields the protein CAWSTGDTSTDTQYF.

A few counts support this clone. V usage is TRBV7-2 and J usage is TRBJ2-7, with 8 bases that match TRBD1. The CDR3 is 15 amino acids. CDR1 SGHTA and CDR2 FQGNSA come from the germline V gene. V was pared by 5 bases and J by 0 bases, with 6 bases of the junction left unmatched. CDR3 sequence: CASSKGQDVSYEQYF. The CDR3 DNA sequence: TGTGCCAGCAGCAAGGGACAGGACGTCTCCTACGAGCAGTACTTC.

This clone came up a few times. V gene TRBV5-1 combines with J gene TRBJ2-6; D possibly corresponds to TRBD1 (5 bases). Germline assignment: CDR1 SGHRS and CDR2 YFSETQ. V was clipped by 5 bases and J by 1 base, with 7 bases between them. The CDR3 covers 14 residues. CDR3 sequence: CASRTASGANVLTF. In DNA, the CDR3 is TGCGCCAGCAGGACAGCGTCTGGGGCCAACGTCCTGACTTTC.

The chain uses TRBV27 and TRBJ1-2; 7 nucleotides match TRBD1. The germline V gene has CDR1 MNHEY and CDR2 SMNVEV (reference sequence). The CDR3 runs 13 residues. Trimming took 6 bases from V and 5 from J; bases not matched to a gene: 6. CDR3 amino acids: CASSPGQIYGYTF. The CDR3, as DNA: TGTGCCAGCAGCCCGGGACAGATTTATGGCTACACCTTC.

This clone was observed a handful of times. The rearrangement links TRBV19 to TRBJ2-1; the match to TRBD2 covers 12 bases. CDR3 length: 13 amino acids. Germline CDR1 LNHDA, CDR2 SQIVND (reference sequence). The V segment lost 6 bases and the J segment 9 bases; nucleotides outside the gene matches: 3. The CDR3 DNA is TGTGCCAGTAGGAGACTAGCGGGAGTTGAGCAGTTCTTC. Translating it yields CASRRLAGVEQFF. The variable domain in full, completed from reference TRBV19 and TRBJ2-1, reads DGGITQSPKYLFRKEGQNVTLSCEQNLNHDAMYWYRQDPGQGLRLIYYSQIVNDFQKGDIAEGYSVSREKKESFPLTVTSAQKNPTAFYLCASRRLAGVEQFFGPGTRLTVL.

On this clone: One end of the junction fails to match germline, which may point to a read error. The rearrangement joins TRBV27 to TRBJ2-3; TRBD2 agrees at 9 bases. The CDR3 spans 15 residues. Germline V gene sequence: CDR1 MNHEY, CDR2 SMNVEV (reference sequence). The CDR3 region is CASGGLAASLDTRYF. CDR3 coding DNA: TGTGCCAGCGGGGGACTAGCCGCCAGCCTAGATACGCGGTATTTT.

This clone appeared a few times. This chain uses TRBV10-3 with TRBJ2-7, with 11 bases fitting TRBD2. The germline gives CDR1 ENHRY, CDR2 SYGVKD. V shed 4 bases, J shed 5 bases, and the junction held 13 bases outside the gene matches. CDR3 size: 17 residues. CDR3 amino acids: CAISASGLAEGANEQYF. The CDR3 nucleotides are TGTGCCATCAGTGCCTCGGGACTAGCGGAGGGGGCGAACGAGCAGTACTTC.

The rearrangement links TRBV5-1 to TRBJ2-1; 7 nucleotides match TRBD1. V lost 2 bases to trimming and J lost 8 bases; unmatched junction nucleotides: 4. Per germline, CDR1 SGHRS and CDR2 YFSETQ. The CDR3 extends over 13 amino acids. The CDR3 bases are TGCGCCAGCAGCTTTCCAGGGGGAGATGAGCAGTTCTTC. Translated: CASSFPGGDEQFF.

There are a few counts of this clone. This sequence joins TRBV30 and TRBJ1-2; maybe TRBD1 (5 bases). Trimming removed 2 bases at V and 8 bases at J, with 12 bases between. CDR1 and CDR2 (germline): GTSNPN, SVGIG (reference sequence). The CDR3 contains 12 residues. For the CDR3, the DNA is TGTGCCTGGAGTATGGGGGGATGGGGCTACACCTTC. Encoded protein: CAWSMGGWGYTF.

The V and J genes are TRBV27 and TRBJ2-7; 9 nucleotides match TRBD2. The CDR3 consists of 14 residues. The germline CDR1 and CDR2 sequences are MNHEY and SMNVEV (reference sequence). V lost 6 bases to trimming and J lost 0 bases; unmatched junction nucleotides: 3. The CDR3 here is CASSTSGSSYEQYF. The CDR3 region has the DNA TGTGCCAGCAGCACTAGCGGGTCCTCCTACGAGCAGTACTTC.